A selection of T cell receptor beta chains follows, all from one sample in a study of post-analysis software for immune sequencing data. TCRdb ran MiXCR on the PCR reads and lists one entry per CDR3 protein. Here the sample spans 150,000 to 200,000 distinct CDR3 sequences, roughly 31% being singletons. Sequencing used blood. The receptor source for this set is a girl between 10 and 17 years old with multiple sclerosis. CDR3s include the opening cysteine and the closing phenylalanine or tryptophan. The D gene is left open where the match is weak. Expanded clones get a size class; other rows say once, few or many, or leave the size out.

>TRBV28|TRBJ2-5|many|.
CATGGHSKETQYF
TGTGCCACCGGGGGACATTCAAAAGAGACCCAGTACTTC
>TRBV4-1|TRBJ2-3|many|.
CASSQVGLADTDTQYF
TGCGCCAGCAGCCAAGTTGGTCTAGCCGACACAGATACGCAGTATTTT
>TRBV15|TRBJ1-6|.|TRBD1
CATSRDEGQANSPLHF
TGTGCCACCAGCAGAGATGAGGGACAGGCCAATTCACCCCTCCACTTT
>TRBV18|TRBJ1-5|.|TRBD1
CASSPAGDRADSQPQHF
TGTGCCAGCTCACCGGCCGGGGACAGGGCTGACAGTCAGCCCCAGCATTTT
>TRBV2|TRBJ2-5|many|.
CASGPGTQLHGIETQYF
TGTGCCAGCGGACCCGGGACCCAACTTCACGGCATAGAGACCCAGTACTTC
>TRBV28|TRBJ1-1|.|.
CASSLTQETNTEAFF
TGTGCCAGCAGTCTAACACAGGAGACGAACACTGAAGCTTTCTTT
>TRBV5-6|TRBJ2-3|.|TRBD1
CASSLVTGGGTDTQYF
TGTGCCAGCAGCTTGGTAACAGGGGGTGGCACAGATACGCAGTATTTT
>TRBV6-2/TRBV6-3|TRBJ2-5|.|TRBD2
CASSSGLLSGQYF
TGTGCCAGCAGTTCGGGACTATTAAGCGGGCAGTACTTC
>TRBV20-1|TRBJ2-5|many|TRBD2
CSAHGGGASTETQYF
TGCAGTGCTCACGGGGGGGGAGCCTCGACAGAGACCCAGTACTTC
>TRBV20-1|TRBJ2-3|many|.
CSARRAGLTDTQYF
TGCAGTGCTAGGCGTGCAGGGCTCACAGATACGCAGTATTTT
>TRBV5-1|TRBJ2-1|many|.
CASSFGTADNEQFF
TGCGCCAGCAGCTTTGGGACGGCCGACAATGAGCAGTTCTTC
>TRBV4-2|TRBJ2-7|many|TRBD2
CASSQESGLAGWYEQYF
TGTGCCAGCAGCCAAGAAAGCGGACTAGCGGGATGGTACGAGCAGTACTTC
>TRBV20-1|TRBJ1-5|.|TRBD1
CSASRGVGGQPQHF
TGCAGTGCTTCCAGGGGGGTGGGGGGTCAGCCCCAGCATTTT
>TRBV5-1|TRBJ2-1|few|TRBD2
CASSLRLAGVYNEQFF
TGCGCCAGCAGCTTGCGACTAGCGGGAGTCTACAATGAGCAGTTCTTC
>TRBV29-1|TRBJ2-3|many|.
CSGERRTDTQYF
TGCAGCGGGGAGAGACGCACAGATACGCAGTATTTT
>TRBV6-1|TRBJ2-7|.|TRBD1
CATGTGTAASYEQYF
TGTGCCACGGGAACCGGGACAGCGGCATCCTACGAGCAGTACTTC
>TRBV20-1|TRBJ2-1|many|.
CSAGGAAEQFF
TGCAGTGCGGGGGGGGCAGCGGAGCAGTTCTTC